What follows are 32 T cell receptor beta chains derived from one specimen sequenced in a study of T cell changes during pregnancy in multiple sclerosis. Profiled with immunoSEQ multiplex PCR; TCRdb holds only in-frame clones, not every one. The profile shows 45,000 to 55,000 clones, around 92% of them singletons. The source material was peripheral blood, sampled after pregnancy. The receptor source for this set is a female donor with multiple sclerosis, enrolled in a pregnancy study.

The chain is built from TRBV5-6 and TRBJ2-5; 7 nucleotides match TRBD1. CDR1 SGHDT and CDR2 YYEEEE come from the germline V gene. Losses at the gene ends were 4 bases for V and 2 bases for J; bases not matched to a gene: 5. The CDR3 has 14 amino acids. The CDR3 bases are TGTGCCAGCAGCCCAACAGGGGCGCAAGAGACCCAGTACTTC. Its protein is CASSPTGAQETQYF.

The sample holds a few counts of this clone. This chain joins TRBV9 and TRBJ1-1; 7 bases are a match to TRBD1. Unmatched junction bases numbered 6, after V lost 5 bases and J lost 5 bases. The CDR3 is 13 amino acids. Per the germline V gene, CDR1 is SGDLS and CDR2 is YYNGEE. The CDR3 sequence is CASRGRQGTEAFF. The DNA for the CDR3 is TGTGCCAGCAGAGGACGACAGGGAACTGAAGCTTTCTTT.

J is TRBJ1-5 and V is TRBV6-1, with TRBD1 matching 7 bases. V was clipped by 5 bases and J by 6 bases; unmatched bases: 10. Germline CDR1 and CDR2: MNHNS and SASEGT. CDR3 length: 15 residues. The CDR3 bases are TGTGCCAGCAGTAGGGACAGAAGTTCCGGTCAGCCCCAGCATTTT. It yields the protein CASSRDRSSGQPQHF.

This rearrangement joins TRBV10-3 to TRBJ2-3; 13 nucleotides line up with TRBD2. Germline-derived CDR1 and CDR2 are ENHRY and SYGVKD. CDR3 length equals 18 residues. Germline trimming cut 3 bases from V and 5 bases from J; bases unmatched to any gene: 11. The CDR3 loop is CAISDPGTSGVYLDTQYF. CDR3 DNA: TGTGCCATCAGTGACCCCGGGACTAGCGGGGTTTATCTAGATACGCAGTATTTT.

The chain combines TRBV29-1 with TRBJ2-1; 9 bases agree with TRBD1. With 6 bases clipped from V and 7 bases from J, the junction kept 7 bases outside the gene matches. The CDR3 spans 13 residues. The germline V gene has CDR1 SQVTM and CDR2 ANQGSEA. Here the CDR3 DNA reads TGCAGCGTACCGACGACAGGGGGGAATGAGCAGTTCTTC. Its protein is CSVPTTGGNEQFF.

The genes are TRBV5-5 and TRBJ1-2; no definite D call. Germline CDR1 and CDR2: SGHKS and YYEKEE (reference sequence). The V end was cut by 1 base, the J end by 3 bases, with 13 bases between. The CDR3 loop spans 15 amino acids. In DNA form, the CDR3 reads TGTGCCAGCAGCTTGTGGCTAACGCAGGACTATGGCTACACCTTC. Encoded protein: CASSLWLTQDYGYTF.

This sequence joins TRBV6-5 and TRBJ2-7; D may be TRBD1 (7 bases). Trimming removed 2 bases from V and 0 bases from J, with 14 bases in between. Germline CDR1 reads MNHEY; CDR2 reads SVGAGI. This CDR3 has 16 residues. DNA for the CDR3: TGTGCCAGCAGTTACGCCCAGGGGGGAAACTCCTACGAGCAGTACTTC. This translates into CASSYAQGGNSYEQYF.

V usage is TRBV4-1 and J usage is TRBJ2-7; D is ambiguous. The CDR3 has 15 residues. V lost 0 bases to trimming and J lost 3 bases, with 12 bases between them. From germline, CDR1 is MGHRA and CDR2 YSYEKL. The DNA of the CDR3 is TGCGCCAGCAGCCAAGAAAATAGGCGGCACTACGAGCAGTACTTC. It is translated as CASSQENRRHYEQYF.

The V gene is TRBV4-3, the J gene TRBJ1-2, with a tentative D call TRBD1 (5 bases). CDR3 size: 13 residues. Trimming took off 0 bases at V and 7 bases at J, with 9 bases between the two ends. CDR1 and CDR2 (germline): LGHNA, YSLEER. The DNA for the CDR3 is TGCGCCAGCAGCCAAGATAGGAGGGGTGGCTACACCTTC. Translation gives CASSQDRRGGYTF.

The chain uses TRBV19 and TRBJ2-7, with 8 bases aligning to TRBD1. The CDR3 has 13 amino acids. The trim removed 6 bases at V and 5 bases at J, leaving 6 bases unmatched. Per the germline V gene, CDR1 is LNHDA and CDR2 is SQIVND (reference sequence). CDR3 region: CASRRTGTNEQYF. In nucleotides, the CDR3 is TGTGCCAGTAGGAGGACAGGGACGAACGAGCAGTACTTC.

The chain links TRBV6-1 to TRBJ1-2; perhaps TRBD1 as D (6 bases). The length of the CDR3 is 14 residues. Germline V gives CDR1 MNHNS, CDR2 SASEGT. V was pared by 4 bases and J by 2 bases, with 11 bases between. The CDR3 spells CASSASGQNYGYTF. In DNA form, the CDR3 reads TGTGCCAGCAGTGCCTCAGGACAGAACTATGGCTACACCTTC.

In its sample, this clone was seen a few times. This rearrangement joins TRBV7-2 to TRBJ1-1; D is unclear. Germline V lookup: CDR1 SGHTA, CDR2 FQGNSA. Deletions cut 0 bases from V and 4 bases from J, with 9 bases between. This CDR3 is built from 14 residues. CDR3: CASSLAWAGTEAFF. The CDR3 DNA follows: TGTGCCAGCAGCTTAGCGTGGGCAGGCACTGAAGCTTTCTTT.

The chain is built from TRBV19 and TRBJ1-6; 9 positions match TRBD1. CDR3 size: 18 residues. CDR1 LNHDA and CDR2 SQIVND come from the germline V gene (reference sequence). V shed 3 bases and J 7 bases; nucleotides not matched to a gene: 13. CDR3 bases: TGTGCCAGTAGTATGGGACAGGGCAAGGCGTTGAAAAATTCACCCCTCCACTTT. Translation gives CASSMGQGKALKNSPLHF. Together with reference TRBV19 and TRBJ1-6, the CDR3 gives the full variable domain: DGGITQSPKYLFRKEGQNVTLSCEQNLNHDAMYWYRQDPGQGLRLIYYSQIVNDFQKGDIAEGYSVSREKKESFPLTVTSAQKNPTAFYLCASSMGQGKALKNSPLHFGNGTRLTVT.

This chain links TRBV19 with TRBJ1-2; possibly TRBD1 for D (5 bases). The ends were cut back, 5 bases at V and 7 bases at J, with 17 bases in the middle. Germline CDR1 LNHDA, CDR2 SQIVND (reference sequence). This CDR3 has 14 amino acids. Here the CDR3 reads CASSPRGPQSGYTF. DNA for the CDR3: TGTGCCAGTAGTCCAAGGGGCCCCCAAAGTGGCTACACCTTC.

The gene calls are TRBV4-3 and TRBJ1-1; 8 bases agree with TRBD1. V dropped 3 bases and J dropped 5; count of bases not matched to a gene: 5. Germline V gives CDR1 LGHNA, CDR2 YSLEER. The CDR3 runs to 14 residues. The CDR3 DNA reads as TGCGCCAGCAGCCACACGACAGGGGTGACTGAAGCTTTCTTT. This encodes CASSHTTGVTEAFF.

V gene TRBV18 combines with J gene TRBJ1-5; 8 nucleotides align to TRBD1. The junction had 12 bases not matched to a gene; V was cut back by 5 bases and J by 0 bases. CDR3 length: 18 residues. CDR1 KGHSH and CDR2 LQKENI come from the germline V gene. CDR3 coding DNA: TGTGCCAGCTCATCCCTATCCGGGACAGGATATAGCAATCAGCCCCAGCATTTT. This gives the protein CASSSLSGTGYSNQPQHF.

The gene calls are TRBV6-5 and TRBJ2-7, with D possibly matching TRBD1 (5 bases). Germline V lookup: CDR1 MNHEY, CDR2 SVGAGI. The CDR3 totals 16 residues. The V and J ends lost 0 bases and 4 bases respectively, with 16 bases between them. The CDR3 DNA reads TGTGCCAGCAGTTACTCGGCAGGGTCGACCTTTTACGAGCAGTACTTC. Translating gives CASSYSAGSTFYEQYF.

The CDR3 region is CASSSGTGQGGGETQYF. The CDR3 bases are TGTGCCAGCAGCTCGGGCACGGGACAGGGAGGAGGAGAGACCCAGTACTTC. The chain uses TRBV11-2 and TRBJ2-5; 9 nucleotides match TRBD1. The V gene end was trimmed by 4 bases and the J gene end by 4 bases; junction bases not matched to a gene: 13. CDR1 is SGHAT, CDR2 FQNNGV, per germline. The CDR3 length is 17 residues.

This chain connects TRBV18 to TRBJ1-5; D gene unclear. Germline lookup yields CDR1 KGHSH and CDR2 LQKENI. V was pared by 0 bases and J by 6 bases, with 6 bases between. The CDR3 has 13 amino acids. The CDR3 region is CASSPPPPQPQHF. The CDR3 DNA sequence: TGTGCCAGCTCACCACCTCCTCCTCAGCCCCAGCATTTT.

CDR3 protein: CASRGPQGRAGNTIYF. In DNA, the CDR3 is TGTGCCAGCAGGGGGCCCCAAGGGAGAGCTGGAAACACCATATATTTT. The gene calls are TRBV19 and TRBJ1-3, with TRBD1 matching 8 bases. The CDR3 loop spans 16 amino acids. The V gene end was trimmed by 9 bases and the J gene end by 2 bases; junction bases not matched to a gene: 12. CDR1 is LNHDA and CDR2 is SQIVND in the germline V gene (reference sequence).

The chain is built from TRBV5-1 and TRBJ1-1; D remains ambiguous. CDR1 SGHRS and CDR2 YFSETQ come from the germline V gene. Trimming took 3 bases from V and 2 from J, leaving 14 bases between them. CDR3 size: 15 residues. The CDR3 sequence: CASSSDGVANTEAFF. The DNA of the CDR3 is TGCGCCAGCAGCTCAGACGGGGTGGCTAACACTGAAGCTTTCTTT.

The genes are TRBV5-6 and TRBJ2-3; 8 bases align to TRBD1. The CDR3 covers 15 residues. Germline CDR1 reads SGHDT; CDR2 reads YYEEEE. V lost 4 bases and J lost 2; bases outside the gene matches: 6. The CDR3 nucleotides read TGTGCCAGCAGCGGGGGACAGGAGATCACAGATACGCAGTATTTT. It is translated as CASSGGQEITDTQYF.

The J gene is TRBJ1-4, the V gene TRBV5-1; D remains ambiguous. The CDR3 covers 13 residues. Germline-derived CDR1 and CDR2 are SGHRS and YFSETQ. V lost 5 bases to trimming and J lost 0 bases, with 5 bases between them. In nucleotides, the CDR3 is TGCGCCAGCAGGGCCGCAACTAATGAAAAACTGTTTTTT. It encodes CASRAATNEKLFF.

V and J are TRBV7-8 and TRBJ1-5, with 8 bases aligning to TRBD1. Trimming removed 4 bases from V and 10 bases from J; junction bases left unmatched: 6. The CDR3 is 13 residues long. Germline assignment: CDR1 SGHVS and CDR2 FQNEAQ. CDR3 region: CASSSDREGPQHF. The CDR3 bases are TGTGCCAGCAGCTCGGACAGGGAGGGACCCCAGCATTTT.

The chain recombines TRBV7-3 with TRBJ1-5, with D hard to call. V was clipped by 0 bases and J by 6 bases, with 9 bases between them. The CDR3 has 14 residues. Looked up from germline, CDR1 is SGHTA and CDR2 is FQGTGA. Written as DNA, the CDR3 is TGTGCCAGCAGCTTAACCCGGCTAGCTCAGCCCCAGCATTTT. It encodes CASSLTRLAQPQHF.

This rearrangement joins TRBV14 to TRBJ2-4; 10 bases agree with TRBD1. Losses at the gene ends were 1 base for V and 7 bases for J; bases not matched to a gene: 4. The CDR3 is 15 amino acids. CDR1 is SGHDN, CDR2 FVKESK, per germline. The DNA of the CDR3 is TGTGCCAGCAGCCAAGGGGGACAGGGGTGGAACATTCAGTACTTC. Its translation is CASSQGGQGWNIQYF. The variable domain in full, completed from reference TRBV14 and TRBJ2-4, reads EAGVTQFPSHSVIEKGQTVTLRCDPISGHDNLYWYRRVMGKEIKFLLHFVKESKQDESGMPNNRFLAERTGGTYSTLKVQPAELEDSGVYFCASSQGGQGWNIQYFGAGTRLSVL.

This chain links TRBV2 with TRBJ1-1, with D possibly matching TRBD1 (5 bases). V was shortened by 8 bases and J by 3 bases, with 13 bases between the two germline ends. This CDR3 spans 13 amino acids. Germline V lookup: CDR1 SNHLY, CDR2 FYNNEI. This CDR3 reads CASVTVPYTEAFF. CDR3 DNA sequence: TGTGCCAGCGTGACAGTCCCTTACACTGAAGCTTTCTTT. Full variable domain (remainder filled in from reference TRBV2 and TRBJ1-1): EPEVTQTPSHQVTQMGQEVILRCVPISNHLYFYWYRQILGQKVEFLVSFYNNEISEKSEIFDDQFSVERPDGSNFTLKIRSTKLEDSAMYFCASVTVPYTEAFFGQGTRLTVV.

This clone was detected only once. The chain employs TRBV4-3 and TRBJ2-3, with 13 bases that match TRBD2. The CDR3 sequence is 20 residues long. CDR1 is LGHNA and CDR2 is YSLEER in the germline V gene. Trimming removed 2 bases from V and 2 bases from J; junction bases left unmatched: 13. CDR3 in DNA: TGCGCCAGCAGCCAAAAATCTCGACTAGCGGGGGGCCGAGTCACAGATACGCAGTATTTT. It encodes CASSQKSRLAGGRVTDTQYF.

The V call is TRBV7-3, the J call TRBJ2-7; 10 bases map to TRBD1. Germline V gene lookup returns CDR1 SGHTA and CDR2 FQGTGA. V dropped 5 bases and J dropped 4; count of bases not matched to a gene: 8. This CDR3 has 15 residues. CDR3 in amino acids: CASSPGQGTVYEQYF. CDR3 DNA: TGTGCCAGCAGCCCGGGACAGGGGACGGTTTACGAGCAGTACTTC.

The chain combines TRBV5-4 with TRBJ2-7, with D possibly matching TRBD2 (6 bases). The CDR3 has 16 residues. Per the germline V gene, CDR1 is SGHNT and CDR2 is YYREEE (reference sequence). Deletions cut 0 bases from V and 4 bases from J, with 17 bases between. CDR3 bases: TGTGCCAGCAGCTTGGGGGGCGGGACGGTCCTTTACGAGCAGTACTTC. This codes for CASSLGGGTVLYEQYF. Full variable domain (outside the CDR3, taken from reference TRBV5-4 and TRBJ2-7): ETGVTQSPTHLIKTRGQQVTLRCSSQSGHNTVSWYQQALGQGPQFIFQYYREEENGRGNFPPRFSGLQFPNYSSELNVNALELDDSALYLCASSLGGGTVLYEQYFGPGTRLTVT.

J is TRBJ1-4 and V is TRBV11-2, with TRBD1 as a possible D gene (6 bases). This CDR3 is built from 15 residues. The germline V gene encodes CDR1 SGHAT and CDR2 FQNNGV. The V end lost 0 bases, the J end lost 2 bases, and 7 bases lay between the germline ends. The CDR3 is CASSLDRGTNEKLFF. The DNA for the CDR3 is TGTGCCAGCAGCTTAGACAGGGGCACTAATGAAAAACTGTTTTTT.

The rearrangement joins TRBV6-5 to TRBJ2-3; 10 bases match TRBD2. V shed 9 bases, J shed 6 bases, and the junction held 6 bases outside the gene matches. CDR1 and CDR2 (germline): MNHEY, SVGAGI. There are 13 residues in the CDR3. The CDR3 DNA sequence: TGTGCCAGTAGAGCGGGGGGGCGGGATACGCAGTATTTT. Protein sequence: CASRAGGRDTQYF.